These 27 T cell receptor beta chains were sequenced from one sample in a study of blood T cell repertoires in COVID-19. Profiled with immunoSEQ multiplex PCR; TCRdb holds only in-frame clones, not every one. The sample carries over 200,000 clones, 89% recorded once. Material for sequencing was peripheral blood. These receptors all stem from a man between 60 and 75 years old who had recovered from COVID-19.

The J gene is TRBJ2-7, the V gene TRBV5-6; TRBD2 agrees at 11 bases. With 6 bases clipped from V and 7 bases from J, the junction kept 6 bases outside the gene matches. The CDR3 is 13 residues long. The germline CDR1 and CDR2 sequences are SGHDT and YYEEEE. CDR3 residues: CASMLTSGGEQYF. CDR3 in DNA: TGTGCCAGCATGCTAACTAGCGGGGGAGAGCAGTACTTC. Variable domain in full (rest from reference TRBV5-6 and TRBJ2-7): DAGVTQSPTHLIKTRGQQVTLRCSPKSGHDTVSWYQQALGQGPQFIFQYYEEEERQRGNFPDRFSGHQFPNYSSELNVNALLLGDSALYLCASMLTSGGEQYFGPGTRLTVT.

The chain couples TRBV7-3 to TRBJ2-3; a possible D gene is TRBD2 (6 bases). Per the germline V gene, CDR1 is SGHTA and CDR2 is FQGTGA. The ends were cut back, 3 bases at V and 0 bases at J, with 7 bases in the middle. CDR3 size: 14 residues. The CDR3 DNA sequence: TGTGCCAGCAGCTTGGCGGGGAGCACAGATACGCAGTATTTT. Amino acids: CASSLAGSTDTQYF.

The rearrangement links TRBV30 to TRBJ2-3; 9 positions match TRBD1. V was pared by 4 bases and J by 3 bases, with 2 bases of the junction left unmatched. The CDR3 is 13 residues long. Germline CDR1 GTSNPN, CDR2 SVGIG (reference sequence). CDR3 loop: CAWKDRGTDTQYF. CDR3 nucleotides: TGTGCCTGGAAAGACAGGGGGACAGATACGCAGTATTTT.

The gene calls are TRBV5-1 and TRBJ2-1; 14 bases are a match to TRBD2. This CDR3 comprises 14 residues. The V gene end was trimmed by 6 bases and the J gene end by 10 bases; junction bases not matched to a gene: 6. Germline values: CDR1 SGHRS, CDR2 YFSETQ. The CDR3 DNA reads as TGCGCCAGCATGGGACTAGCGGGAGCAGGAGAGCAGTTCTTC. Translated: CASMGLAGAGEQFF.

This chain joins TRBV5-5 and TRBJ2-7; D may be TRBD1 (5 bases). The CDR3 loop spans 14 amino acids. Trimming cost V 0 bases and J 4 bases, with 11 bases left between them. CDR1 and CDR2 from the germline V gene are SGHKS and YYEKEE (reference sequence). DNA for the CDR3: TGTGCCAGCAGCTTGGTCCAGGGCAGGTACGAGCAGTACTTC. Residues: CASSLVQGRYEQYF.

The CDR3 region has the DNA TGCAGCGTTCTCAGGGGAAGTTCTGGGGCCAACGTCCTGACTTTC. The encoded protein is CSVLRGSSGANVLTF. The chain links TRBV29-1 to TRBJ2-6; possibly TRBD1 for D (6 bases). The CDR3 contains 15 residues. V lost 5 bases and J 1 base, leaving 12 bases between the germline ends. Germline lookup yields CDR1 SQVTM and CDR2 ANQGSEA.

This clone was found once. The chain joins TRBV20-1 to TRBJ1-1; TRBD1 aligns across 12 bases. There are 17 residues in the CDR3. The V gene end was trimmed by 3 bases and the J gene end by 1 base; junction bases not matched to a gene: 9. Germline loops: CDR1 DFQATT, CDR2 SNEGSKA (reference sequence). The CDR3: CSASSGTGGVRNTEAFF. The DNA of the CDR3 is TGCAGTGCTAGTTCCGGGACAGGGGGCGTTAGGAACACTGAAGCTTTCTTT.

This clone was detected a few times. V and J are TRBV6-5 and TRBJ2-1; weak D call: TRBD2 (5 bases). With 10 bases removed from V and 3 bases from J, the gap between germline ends came to 7 bases. This CDR3 has 11 residues. Germline V lookup: CDR1 MNHEY, CDR2 SVGAGI. The CDR3 region has the DNA TGTGCCACCGGACTCTACAATGAGCAGTTCTTC. Protein sequence: CATGLYNEQFF.

This clone has just a few counts. This chain joins TRBV27 and TRBJ1-1; 7 nucleotides agree with TRBD1. Germline V CDR1 and CDR2: MNHEY, SMNVEV (reference sequence). Trimming cost V 6 bases and J 0 bases; bases outside gene matches: 7. The CDR3 length is 15 residues. The CDR3 spells CASSRGQIMNTEAFF. CDR3 sequence (DNA): TGTGCCAGCAGCCGGGGACAGATCATGAACACTGAAGCTTTCTTT.

The chain uses TRBV11-3 and TRBJ1-1; a possible D gene is TRBD1 (6 bases). Germline assignment: CDR1 SGHNT and CDR2 YENEEA. V lost 5 bases and J 4 bases, leaving 17 bases between the germline ends. The CDR3 sequence is 15 residues long. The CDR3 loop reads CASSIRQARRTEAFF. In DNA form, the CDR3 reads TGTGCCAGCAGCATTCGACAGGCACGGCGCACTGAAGCTTTCTTT.

This rearrangement joins TRBV11-2 to TRBJ1-2; weak D call: TRBD1 (6 bases). Germline values: CDR1 SGHAT, CDR2 FQNNGV. V was cut by 0 bases and J by 2 bases, with 10 bases left in between. The CDR3 is 15 residues long. The CDR3 coding sequence is TGTGCCAGCAGCTTAGAGTACAGGGCAAACTATGGCTACACCTTC. Protein sequence: CASSLEYRANYGYTF.

J is TRBJ1-6 and V is TRBV6-2 or TRBV6-3, with D hard to call. The V and J ends lost 6 bases and 9 bases respectively, with 9 bases between them. Looked up from germline, CDR1 is MNHEY and CDR2 is SVGEGT. The CDR3 spans 12 residues. The CDR3 DNA sequence: TGTGCCAGCAGCCCCCCACTTTCACCCCTCCACTTT. It encodes CASSPPLSPLHF.

The chain uses TRBV7-9 and TRBJ1-5; 10 bases match TRBD1. V lost 5 bases and J lost 5; bases outside the gene matches: 6. The CDR3 runs to 15 residues. Germline loops: CDR1 SEHNR, CDR2 FQNEAQ (reference sequence). The CDR3 loop reads CASSGGQGVYQPQHF. The CDR3 DNA reads as TGTGCCAGCAGCGGTGGACAGGGGGTCTATCAGCCCCAGCATTTT.

The CDR3 nucleotides are TGTGCCAGTGCCGGGACAGCTACACCGAATCAGCCCCAGCATTTT. Protein: CASAGTATPNQPQHF. The J gene is TRBJ1-5, the V gene TRBV19; TRBD1 agrees at 7 bases. The CDR3 has 15 residues. V lost 8 bases to trimming and J lost 4 bases; unmatched junction nucleotides: 11. From germline, CDR1 is LNHDA and CDR2 SQIVND (reference sequence).

This clone showed up just once. The CDR3 here is CASSLEGKVSSYEQYF. In DNA form, the CDR3 reads TGTGCCAGCAGCTTAGAGGGGAAGGTTAGCTCCTACGAGCAGTACTTC. This chain uses TRBV7-9 with TRBJ2-7; D is perhaps TRBD1 (5 bases). CDR1 SEHNR and CDR2 FQNEAQ come from the germline V gene (reference sequence). This CDR3 has 16 amino acids. Trimming removed 1 base from V and 0 bases from J, with 13 bases in between.

This clone was found once. Other DNA sequences within the sample encode an identical CDR3. The chain recombines TRBV24-1 with TRBJ2-5, with 9 bases that match TRBD1. The V gene end was trimmed by 2 bases and the J gene end by 4 bases; junction bases not matched to a gene: 7. Germline CDR1 KGHDR, CDR2 SFDVKD. This CDR3 is built from 16 residues. The CDR3 region is CATSDSGQGRGETQYF. The CDR3 DNA reads TGTGCCACCAGTGATTCCGGACAGGGGAGGGGAGAGACCCAGTACTTC.

The J gene is TRBJ1-5, the V gene TRBV7-6; D uncertain. The CDR3 spans 14 residues. V was shortened by 0 bases and J by 4 bases, with 7 bases between the two germline ends. Per germline, CDR1 SGHVS and CDR2 FNYEAQ. The CDR3 region is CASSLAHNNQPQHF. Here the CDR3 DNA reads TGTGCCAGCAGCTTAGCGCACAATAATCAGCCCCAGCATTTT.

V usage is TRBV19 and J usage is TRBJ1-4, with TRBD1 as a possible D gene (5 bases). V was clipped by 3 bases and J by 5 bases, with 22 bases between them. CDR3 length: 18 residues. CDR1 and CDR2 (germline): LNHDA, SQIVND (reference sequence). The CDR3: CASSITVRRANANEKLFF. The CDR3 DNA sequence: TGTGCCAGTAGTATTACGGTTCGCAGGGCAAACGCCAATGAAAAACTGTTTTTT.

Of note for this clone: Other DNA sequences in this specimen translate into the identical CDR3. V usage is TRBV18 and J usage is TRBJ1-2; D possibly corresponds to TRBD1 (5 bases). The CDR3 has 13 amino acids. Germline V gene sequence: CDR1 KGHSH, CDR2 LQKENI. V lost 3 bases to trimming and J lost 3 bases, with 8 bases between them. The CDR3 spells CASSPQGDYGYTF. In DNA form, the CDR3 reads TGTGCCAGCTCACCTCAGGGCGACTATGGCTACACCTTC. Supplemented by reference TRBV18 and TRBJ1-2, the full variable domain reads NAGVMQNPRHLVRRRGQEARLRCSPMKGHSHVYWYRQLPEEGLKFMVYLQKENIIDESGMPKERFSAEFPKEGPSILRIQQVVRGDSAAYFCASSPQGDYGYTFGSGTRLTVV.

The chain is built from TRBV4-2 and TRBJ1-2, with 8 bases aligning to TRBD1. Germline V gene lookup returns CDR1 LGHNA and CDR2 YNFKEQ. The length of the CDR3 is 15 residues. With 5 bases clipped from V and 0 bases from J, the junction kept 5 bases outside the gene matches. The DNA for the CDR3 is TGTGCCAGCAGCGGACAGGGTCTCACTAACTATGGCTACACCTTC. Translating it yields CASSGQGLTNYGYTF.

This rearrangement joins TRBV7-3 to TRBJ2-5; D might be TRBD1 (5 bases). Germline values: CDR1 SGHTA, CDR2 FQGTGA. The CDR3 is 15 amino acids. The V and J ends lost 2 bases and 1 base respectively, with 11 bases between them. For the CDR3, the DNA is TGTGCCAGCAGCTTAGGTGGGGCACGCCAAGAGACCCAGTACTTC. Translating it yields CASSLGGARQETQYF.

The chain combines TRBV27 with TRBJ2-7; D ambiguous. Per the germline V gene, CDR1 is MNHEY and CDR2 is SMNVEV (reference sequence). The V and J ends lost 5 bases and 0 bases respectively, with 11 bases between them. CDR3 length equals 14 residues. The chain's CDR3 is CASSPQADSYEQYF. The CDR3, as DNA: TGTGCCAGCAGTCCCCAGGCCGACTCCTACGAGCAGTACTTC.

The chain recombines TRBV7-2 with TRBJ1-4, with TRBD1 matching 8 bases. The CDR3 is made up of 14 amino acids. Germline loops: CDR1 SGHTA, CDR2 FQGNSA. J was trimmed by 4 bases and V by 3 bases; bases with no gene match: 1. CDR3 coding DNA: TGTGCCAGCAGCTTGGACAGGGTTAATGAAAAACTGTTTTTT. It specifies CASSLDRVNEKLFF.

The chain has TRBV19 and TRBJ2-3, with TRBD1 identical over 9 bases. The germline V gene has CDR1 LNHDA and CDR2 SQIVND (reference sequence). Trimming at V came to 4 bases and at J to 3 bases, leaving 2 bases not matched to a gene. The CDR3 has 14 amino acids. The CDR3 region is CASSRQGVTDTQYF. In DNA, the CDR3 is TGTGCCAGTAGTAGACAGGGGGTTACAGATACGCAGTATTTT.

The gene calls are TRBV6-5 and TRBJ2-7; D possibly corresponds to TRBD2 (5 bases). This CDR3 contains 10 residues. Germline V gene data show CDR1 as MNHEY and CDR2 as SVGAGI. V lost 11 bases and J 5 bases, leaving 10 bases between the germline ends. The CDR3 sequence: CAGLFHEQYF. The CDR3 DNA follows: TGTGCCGGACTCTTCCACGAGCAGTACTTC.

The chain has TRBV7-2 and TRBJ2-3, with TRBD1 matching over 8 bases. The CDR3 runs to 14 residues. V trimming: 4 bases; J trimming: 5 bases; junction bases outside the gene matches: 5. From germline, CDR1 is SGHTA and CDR2 FQGNSA. This CDR3 is CASSYYGTGDTQYF. CDR3 coding DNA: TGTGCCAGCAGCTATTACGGGACAGGAGATACGCAGTATTTT.

The chain couples TRBV5-4 to TRBJ2-2; 9 bases line up with TRBD2. J was trimmed by 4 bases and V by 5 bases; bases with no gene match: 6. The CDR3 is 15 residues long. CDR1 SGHNT and CDR2 YYREEE come from the germline V gene (reference sequence). DNA of the CDR3: TGTGCCAGCAGTTCCTTTAGCGGGGGCACCGGGGAGCTGTTTTTT. Protein: CASSSFSGGTGELFF.